Following are 14 T cell receptor beta chains from one sample sequenced in a study of T-cell memory formation after mild COVID-19. MiXCR, applied by TCRdb to the 5' RACE reads, yields one record per CDR3 protein. The sample consists of about 340,000 distinct CDR3 sequences, over 10% of them appearing once. The sample comprised PBMCs or a T cell subset sorted from them (not recorded which). The receptors were gathered from a man younger than 30 who had mild COVID-19 (a few samples of this study predate the infection). Cell type and time point are not known.

The chain combines TRBV6-5 with TRBJ2-2; 11 bases line up with TRBD1. V shed 5 bases and J 6 bases; nucleotides not matched to a gene: 5. This CDR3 has 15 residues. Germline CDR1 and CDR2: MNHEY and SVGAGI. In nucleotides, the CDR3 is TGTGCCAGCAGTCGGACAGGGGGCCTATCCGGGGAGCTGTTTTTT. This gives the protein CASSRTGGLSGELFF.

The genes are TRBV12-3 or TRBV12-4 and TRBJ1-3, with D unresolved. The ends were cut back, 6 bases at V and 0 bases at J, with 9 bases in the middle. This CDR3 comprises 14 residues. The CDR3, as DNA: TGTGCCAGCAGATGGGCCCTCTCTGGAAACACCATATATTTT. Its protein is CASRWALSGNTIYF.

This clonotype was picked up many times. The V and J genes are TRBV12-3 or TRBV12-4 and TRBJ2-2; D is unclear. This CDR3 is built from 12 residues. V was pared by 6 bases and J by 5 bases, with 7 bases between. CDR3: CASRPRTGELFF. In nucleotides, the CDR3 is TGTGCCAGCAGGCCCAGGACCGGGGAGCTGTTTTTT.

A few counts support this clonotype. The chain links TRBV24-1 to TRBJ2-3; 10 bases are shared with TRBD2. The CDR3 runs 14 residues. CDR1 and CDR2 (germline): KGHDR, SFDVKD. The V and J ends lost 6 bases and 5 bases, in that order; junction bases with no gene match: 4. Here the CDR3 reads CATSSGGAQDTQYF. The CDR3, as DNA: TGTGCCACCAGTAGCGGGGGGGCCCAAGATACGCAGTATTTT.

This clonotype was seen a few times. The chain couples TRBV10-1 to TRBJ2-1, with D perhaps assigned TRBD1 or TRBD2 (5 bases each). This CDR3 region has 16 residues. The ends were cut back, 0 bases at V and 9 bases at J, with 18 bases in the middle. In germline, CDR1 is WNHNN, CDR2 SYGVQD (reference sequence). CDR3 region: CASSESLGEGFSEQFF. CDR3 DNA: TGCGCCAGCAGTGAGTCCTTGGGGGAAGGTTTTAGTGAGCAGTTCTTC.

The chain has TRBV10-3 and TRBJ2-7; either TRBD1 or TRBD2 may supply D (5 bases each). This CDR3 has 14 residues. The V gene's germline CDR1 is ENHRY and CDR2 SYGVKD. Trimming shortened V by 4 bases and J by 3 bases, and 13 bases separated the two germline ends. The CDR3 DNA is TGTGCCATCAGTGTGGGACCTGGGGACTACGAGCAGTACTTC. Its translation: CAISVGPGDYEQYF.

In DNA, the CDR3 is TGCGCCAGCAGCTTGGAGGGACTAGCGGGGGGGTTCGAAAGCTCCTACAATGAGCAGTTCTTC. Its protein product is CASSLEGLAGGFESSYNEQFF. The J gene is TRBJ2-1, the V gene TRBV5-1; TRBD2 matches at 16 bases. The germline V gene has CDR1 SGHRS and CDR2 YFSETQ. The CDR3 extends over 21 amino acids. J was trimmed by 0 bases and V by 0 bases; bases with no gene match: 9.

This clonotype was seen ten or more times. V usage is TRBV5-1 and J usage is TRBJ2-3; weak D call: TRBD2 (5 bases). The CDR3 has 15 residues. The V and J ends lost 4 bases and 2 bases respectively, with 14 bases between them. CDR1 and CDR2 (germline): SGHRS, YFSETQ. As DNA, the CDR3 is TGCGCCAGCAGCCAAGGACTCCGACCCACAGATACGCAGTATTTT. Its translation: CASSQGLRPTDTQYF.

J is TRBJ2-7 and V is TRBV28, with 7 bases identical to TRBD1. CDR1 is MDHEN and CDR2 is SYDVKM in the germline V gene. The CDR3 sequence is 16 residues long. V dropped 5 bases and J dropped 3; count of bases not matched to a gene: 13. CDR3 nucleotide sequence: TGTGCCAGCAGTCCCTTACCCGGGGACAGCCTCTACGAGCAGTACGTC. Residues: CASSPLPGDSLYEQYV.

This clonotype came up many times. The CDR3 region is CASSQGGKEKLFF. For the CDR3, the DNA is TGTGCCAGCAGCCAAGGGGGAAAAGAAAAACTGTTTTTT. The rearrangement uses TRBV4-2 and TRBJ1-4; no reliable D call. CDR1 LGHNA and CDR2 YNFKEQ come from the germline V gene. This CDR3 has 13 amino acids. Trimming took off 1 base at V and 8 bases at J, with 8 bases between the two ends.

This clonotype was observed many times. This sequence joins TRBV29-1 and TRBJ2-3; a possible D gene is TRBD2 (5 bases). CDR3 size: 14 residues. Germline-derived CDR1 and CDR2 are SQVTM and ANQGSEA. Trimming removed 4 bases at V and 5 bases at J, with 16 bases between. The CDR3 loop is CSVVGVASGDTQYF. The CDR3 DNA sequence: TGCAGCGTTGTCGGGGTGGCGTCTGGAGATACGCAGTATTTT.

The chain links TRBV20-1 to TRBJ2-2, with 7 bases aligning to TRBD1. The CDR3 spans 15 residues. The J segment lost 5 bases and the V segment lost 6 bases, leaving 12 bases of the junction unmatched. CDR1 is DFQATT, CDR2 SNEGSKA, per germline (reference sequence). CDR3 in DNA: TGCAGTGCCCGTGCGACAGGGCGGTTGACCGGGGAGCTGTTTTTT. Translated: CSARATGRLTGELFF.

This clonotype has ten or more counts. This chain links TRBV9 with TRBJ1-5; no definite D call. The CDR3 consists of 14 residues. V was shortened by 0 bases and J by 2 bases, with 6 bases between the two germline ends. CDR1 is SGDLS, CDR2 YYNGEE, per germline. CDR3 nucleotides: TGTGCCAGCAGCGTAGCAGGCGGCAATCAGCCCCAGCATTTT. This codes for CASSVAGGNQPQHF.

This clonotype was detected a few times. The chain recombines TRBV6-5 with TRBJ2-1, with D maybe TRBD1 (6 bases). V was cut by 6 bases and J by 8 bases, with 23 bases left in between. The CDR3 runs 16 residues. Germline CDR1 MNHEY, CDR2 SVGAGI. The CDR3 DNA follows: TGTGCCAGCAGCCCCCTACGAAGGGGGAGAGGACATGAGCAGTTCTTC. As protein: CASSPLRRGRGHEQFF.